Listed below are T cell receptor beta chains from one sample, sequenced in a study. MiXCR was run by TCRdb on the 5' RACE reads, yielding one entry per CDR3 protein. The data show around 50,000 distinct CDR3 sequences, with approximately 26% seen just once and 2% to 2.5% held by the top ten. The source material was tumor-infiltrating Tregs sorted from the breast tumor. Every receptor here comes from a female donor with breast cancer. CDR3s include the opening cysteine and the closing phenylalanine or tryptophan. A D gene is named only where the DNA matches it firmly. Rows give clone size only sometimes, using once, few, many, or a class for an expanded clone.

V: TRBV5-1
J: TRBJ1-1
size: -
D: -
CDR3: CASQAGQLNTKAFF
DNA: TGCGCCAGCCAAGCGGGACAACTGAACACTAAAGCTTTCTTT

V: TRBV7-9
J: TRBJ2-1
size: few
D: -
CDR3: CASSSQGGRRGYNEQFF
DNA: TGTGCCAGCAGCTCGCAGGGGGGGAGGCGGGGCTACAATGAGCAGTTCTTC

V: TRBV9
J: TRBJ2-6
size: few
D: TRBD1
CDR3: CASSVDDTGGRTGANVLTF
DNA: TGTGCCAGCAGCGTAGATGATACAGGGGGCCGAACTGGGGCCAACGTCCTGACTTTC

V: TRBV6-5
J: TRBJ1-2
size: few
D: -
CDR3: CASRSTGIGSGYTF
DNA: TGTGCCAGCAGATCAACAGGGATAGGTAGTGGCTACACCTTC

V: TRBV6-5
J: TRBJ1-1
size: many
D: -
CDR3: CASSYSKWTSNTEAFF
DNA: TGTGCCAGCAGTTACTCCAAATGGACATCTAACACTGAAGCTTTCTTT

V: TRBV5-1
J: TRBJ2-6
size: few
D: TRBD1
CDR3: CASSLGGQGLSGANVLTF
DNA: TGCGCCAGCAGCTTGGGAGGACAGGGATTGTCTGGGGCCAACGTCCTGACTTTC

V: TRBV9
J: TRBJ2-1
size: -
D: -
CDR3: CASSVGPIHGSYNEQFF
DNA: TGTGCCAGCAGCGTAGGACCCATTCATGGGTCCTACAATGAGCAGTTCTTC

V: TRBV20-1
J: TRBJ2-2
size: few
D: -
CDR3: CSARTGTRTGELFF
DNA: TGCAGTGCTAGAACCGGGACGAGAACCGGGGAGCTGTTTTTT

V: TRBV7-3
J: TRBJ2-1
size: many
D: -
CDR3: CASSLLHEYNEQFF
DNA: TGTGCCAGCAGCTTACTGCACGAGTACAATGAGCAGTTCTTC

V: TRBV3-1
J: TRBJ2-3
size: -
D: -
CDR3: CASSPHDRTDTQYF
DNA: TGTGCCAGCAGCCCTCACGACCGCACAGATACGCAGTATTTT

V: TRBV7-2
J: TRBJ2-3
size: -
D: -
CDR3: CASGRRGADTQYF
DNA: TGTGCCAGCGGTAGGAGGGGGGCAGATACGCAGTATTTT

V: TRBV5-1
J: TRBJ2-2
size: few
D: -
CDR3: CASSFRTANTGELFF
DNA: TGCGCCAGCAGCTTTAGGACAGCGAACACCGGGGAGCTGTTTTTT

V: TRBV6-6
J: TRBJ1-6
size: -
D: TRBD1
CDR3: CASSSTGQGNSPLHF
DNA: TGTGCCAGCAGTTCAACGGGACAGGGGAATTCACCCCTCCACTTT

V: TRBV7-2
J: TRBJ1-2
size: few
D: -
CDR3: CASSLRAGSGYTF
DNA: TGTGCCAGCAGCTTAAGGGCTGGGTCTGGCTACACCTTC

V: TRBV5-1
J: TRBJ1-4
size: -
D: TRBD1
CDR3: CASSPGTGGAYSNEKLFF
DNA: TGCGCCAGCAGCCCCGGGACAGGGGGCGCGTATTCTAATGAAAAACTGTTTTTT

V: TRBV6-5
J: TRBJ2-5
size: -
D: -
CDR3: CASSYYQEDGTQYF
DNA: TGTGCCAGCAGTTACTATCAGGAGGACGGGACCCAGTACTTC

V: TRBV3-1
J: TRBJ1-6
size: -
D: -
CDR3: CASSHNNSPLHF
DNA: TGTGCCAGCAGCCACAACAATTCACCCCTCCACTTT

V: TRBV5-1
J: TRBJ2-1
size: -
D: TRBD2
CDR3: CASSKRETTYNEQFF
DNA: TGCGCCAGCAGCAAGCGGGAGACGACCTACAATGAGCAGTTCTTC

V: TRBV29-1
J: TRBJ2-7
size: many
D: -
CDR3: CSVGVGDEQYF
DNA: TGCAGCGTTGGTGTAGGGGACGAGCAGTACTTC

V: TRBV9
J: TRBJ1-1
size: few
D: TRBD1
CDR3: CASSVGDRPNTEAFF
DNA: TGTGCCAGCAGCGTAGGGGACAGGCCGAACACTGAAGCTTTCTTT

V: TRBV29-1
J: TRBJ1-2
size: few
D: TRBD1
CDR3: CSVKGAHGYTF
DNA: TGCAGCGTTAAGGGGGCGCATGGCTACACCTTC

V: TRBV5-1
J: TRBJ2-3
size: many
D: -
CDR3: CASSQQGIRSDTQYF
DNA: TGCGCCAGCAGCCAGCAGGGCATTCGTTCCGATACGCAGTATTTT

V: TRBV5-1
J: TRBJ2-7
size: many
D: -
CDR3: CASSLVAGNYEQYF
DNA: TGCGCCAGCAGCTTGGTTGCCGGAAACTACGAGCAGTACTTC

V: TRBV20-1
J: TRBJ2-7
size: -
D: -
CDR3: CSARDRKERGGRYEQYF
DNA: TGCAGTGCTAGAGATCGGAAAGAGAGGGGGGGCCGGTACGAGCAGTACTTC

V: TRBV30
J: TRBJ1-1
size: few
D: -
CDR3: CAWRGQNTEAFF
DNA: TGTGCCTGGAGGGGACAGAACACTGAAGCTTTCTTT

V: TRBV2
J: TRBJ2-1
size: -
D: TRBD1
CDR3: CASRGQGGSYNEQFF
DNA: TGTGCCAGCAGGGGACAGGGGGGGAGCTACAATGAGCAGTTCTTC

V: TRBV12-3/TRBV12-4
J: TRBJ2-5
size: few
D: -
CDR3: CASSSRGAQYF
DNA: TGTGCCAGCAGTTCGCGGGGAGCCCAGTACTTC

V: TRBV7-6
J: TRBJ1-1
size: few
D: TRBD1
CDR3: CASSLLTGGNTEAFF
DNA: TGTGCCAGCAGCCTACTGACAGGGGGGAACACTGAAGCTTTCTTT

V: TRBV28
J: TRBJ2-1
size: few
D: -
CDR3: CASSVFAAEQFF
DNA: TGTGCCAGCAGCGTTTTTGCTGCTGAGCAGTTCTTC

V: TRBV7-6
J: TRBJ2-5
size: -
D: TRBD1
CDR3: CASSLSAAQGNGETQYF
DNA: TGTGCCAGCAGCTTATCTGCCGCACAGGGGAATGGGGAGACCCAGTACTTC

V: TRBV5-1
J: TRBJ1-2
size: few
D: -
CDR3: CASSLEGTLDNYGYTF
DNA: TGCGCCAGCAGCTTGGAAGGGACACTTGATAACTATGGCTACACCTTC

V: TRBV3-1
J: TRBJ1-4
size: -
D: -
CDR3: CASSRNGAGAREKLFF
DNA: TGTGCCAGCAGCCGAAACGGGGCAGGGGCCAGGGAAAAACTGTTTTTT

V: TRBV12-3/TRBV12-4
J: TRBJ2-7
size: -
D: -
CDR3: CASSQADKEAYEQYF
DNA: TGTGCCAGCAGTCAAGCGGACAAGGAAGCCTACGAGCAGTACTTC

V: TRBV25-1
J: TRBJ1-5
size: -
D: -
CDR3: CASSESLRGNQPQHF
DNA: TGTGCCAGCAGTGAATCATTGAGGGGCAATCAGCCCCAGCATTTT

V: TRBV24-1
J: TRBJ2-1
size: medium-sized
D: -
CDR3: CATSDYPGTGEQFF
DNA: TGTGCCACCAGTGATTATCCAGGGACGGGTGAGCAGTTCTTC

V: TRBV12-3/TRBV12-4
J: TRBJ1-6
size: -
D: -
CDR3: CASSQYTGRGSPLHF
DNA: TGTGCCAGCAGTCAATACACGGGGAGAGGTTCACCCCTCCACTTT

V: TRBV3-1
J: TRBJ1-2
size: few
D: -
CDR3: CASSQDPRGTGGYTF
DNA: TGTGCCAGCAGCCAAGATCCCCGGGGTACGGGAGGCTACACCTTC

V: TRBV5-1
J: TRBJ1-1
size: -
D: -
CDR3: CASSAQGRETEAFF
DNA: TGCGCCAGCAGTGCTCAGGGTAGAGAAACTGAAGCTTTCTTT

V: TRBV7-9
J: TRBJ2-7
size: -
D: -
CDR3: CASSLVGSSLASEQYF
DNA: TGTGCCAGCAGCTTAGTCGGGTCCTCACTAGCTAGTGAGCAGTACTTC

V: TRBV7-2
J: TRBJ1-5
size: few
D: -
CDR3: CASSLYGGRSNQPQHF
DNA: TGTGCCAGCAGCTTATACGGGGGAAGGAGCAATCAGCCCCAGCATTTT

V: TRBV18
J: TRBJ2-2
size: few
D: -
CDR3: CASSPRHLNTGELFF
DNA: TGTGCCAGCTCACCCAGACACCTGAACACCGGGGAGCTGTTTTTT

V: TRBV2
J: TRBJ1-1
size: -
D: -
CDR3: CASISGGAGEAFF
DNA: TGTGCCAGCATCTCCGGGGGGGCCGGTGAAGCTTTCTTT